The entry below describes one TCR beta chain. Its recognized antigen is unknown. No base quality information exists; no much larger clone differs at one position. The CDR3 numbers 15 residues from cysteine through phenylalanine. This entry keeps only the CDR3 DNA: 45 bases, framed from base 1. V is pared back by 4 bases and J by 4 bases, with 16 bases lying between the germline termini. The germline V gene gives CDR1 as MNHEY and CDR2 as SVGAGI. This record belongs to a study of T cell responses to AZD1222 COVID-19 vaccine (dated by TCRdb to about 2021). About the full investigation: AZD1222 recipients whose second dose came at about 4 weeks and those whose second dose came at about 12 weeks were combined into one group, since spike-specific TCR depth and breadth did not differ between the two schedules. TCR sequencing covered approximately 230 trial participants: 207 given two doses of AZD1222 and about 26 given two doses of MenACWY control vaccine. Trial participants were enrolled by age into subgroups of 18-55, 56-69 and 70-plus years, and around 150, 29 and 61 TCR-sequenced participants, respectively, were included in these subgroups.

This specimen's time point label, per the study, means: baseline before first vaccination. Samples from vaccinated people were obtained from the UK trials COV001 and COV002, which included a single-blind randomized controlled phase 2/3 trial of AZD1222 (ChAdOx1 nCoV-19) in healthy adults. Trial participant PBMC samples were collected at day 0 and day 28 after the second dose for TCRbeta chain sequencing. Study-wide findings and limitations: In the small 56-69-year group, the increase in depth fell short of significance, most likely because of low power. Conclusions about previously exposed vaccinees were limited because only six AZD1222 recipients were SARS-CoV-2 seropositive at baseline. Vaccine-associated CD4 TCRs spanned the whole spike protein, with dominant responses in regions 160-218 and 743-854. Reportedly, almost half of the unique spike-specific TCRs recognized epitopes lying outside the regions that are mutated in the B.1.351 and B.1.1.7 variants. Participants were mostly white British, with more females than males. The authors suggested clonal diversity may have been underestimated. After two AZD1222 doses, spike-specific TCR breadth and depth were significantly higher than at day 0 and than in MenACWY recipients. Because no day 14 peak-response samples were available, repertoires were characterized only after the peak T cell response.

The CDR3 regions of human TCRbeta chains were subjected to immunosequencing. As for the original processing: TCRs in the repertoires were matched against a reference library of SARS-CoV-2-specific TCRs that had been generated with the MIRA antigen-specificity platform. Breadth was defined as the fraction of unique TCRs that were SARS-CoV-2-associated, and depth was defined as the fraction of total T cells that were SARS-CoV-2-associated. Using the MIRA data, each spike-specific TCR was mapped to the spike region that the TCR reacts to and placed in a CD4 or CD8 class. Log10-transformed breadth and depth values were compared by one-way ANOVA with Sidak's multiple comparisons tests. Imported from immuneACCESS, the table was reduced by TCRdb to in-frame sequences with V and J called. These copies leave out some clones; in studies compared against another copy, an unresolved V gene accounts for under half, and the cause of the remainder is not known. Clonal size and the V and J genes are those of that table, whereas D and trimming came from the DNA. In this sample the table shows around 92,000 clones, under 90% of which occur a single time. The ten largest clones add up to more than 8.5% of the sample.

The TCR comes from an adult in good health. The specimen was peripheral blood, collected on day 0 of AZD1222 vaccination. The rearranged chain carries TRBV6-5 and TRBJ1-2, with the D gene not clear enough to name. The DNA sequence is as follows: TGTGCCAGCAGTTCTCAGACACAGAAGCCCTATGGCTACACCTTC. The translation is CASSSQTQKPYGYTF.